This T cell receptor beta chain was sequenced during a study of T cells expressing NK-cell markers. Study-wide results and limits: Where several donors were concerned, these clonotypes also led the CD3+CD56-NKG2C+ fraction.

Worth noting for this clonotype: What it binds is unknown.

UMIs accompanied the 5'RACE template switching by which TCR beta cDNA was made. Using the 5' RACE reads, TCRdb records one entry per CDR3 protein without DNA. This repertoire includes roughly 420,000 distinct CDR3 sequences. The CDR3 is made up of 16 amino acids. Germline V gene data show CDR1 as MDHEN and CDR2 as SYDVKM. The origin of this receptor is a woman aged 18 to 75 in good health. The sequenced material came from blood T cells: a sorted CD56 or NKG2C T cell subset, CD4+ or CD8+ T cells, or bulk PBMC T cells (not recorded which). The chain has TRBV28 and TRBJ2-3. Here the CDR3 reads CASSLSKRPDTDTQYF.